This record covers a single T cell receptor beta chain. V was pared by 3 bases and J by 5 bases, with 13 bases of the junction left unmatched. The CDR3 totals 17 residues. CDR1 and CDR2 from the germline V gene are MGHRA and YSYEKL. The data are from a study of OX40 agonist ivuxolimab in advanced cancers. Looking at the study overall: Patients were infused with ivuxolimab every 2 weeks at 0.01 to 10 mg/kg.

Researchers took blood at baseline, on cycle 4 day 1, and on cycle 7 day 1. This table comes from immunoSEQ multiplex PCR, and its TCRdb copy is limited to in-frame clones, with some not included. Among 70,000 or so clones listed, around 90% were seen once. This TCR was recovered from an adult with an advanced solid tumor such as melanoma, head and neck, liver or kidney cancer. This specimen was CD4+ or CD8+ T cells sorted from blood, taken in a trial of the OX40 agonist ivuxolimab. J is TRBJ2-5 and V is TRBV4-1, with 9 nucleotides matching TRBD2. CDR3 nucleotide sequence: TGCGCCAGCAGCCATCGCCGAGGGGTAGCGGGAGAGGAGACCCAGTACTTC. Translated, it gives CASSHRRGVAGEETQYF.